This TCR beta chain was sequenced in a study of T-cell reconstitution after alpha-beta-depleted transplantation in children. This clonotype showed up just a few times. A library of TCRbeta sequences, prepared with unique molecular identifiers, was generated. From the PCR reads, TCRdb called clonotypes with MiXCR, one entry per CDR3 protein. Of some 280,000 distinct CDR3 sequences listed, over 8% are singletons. This CDR3 comprises 11 residues. Trimming took 3 bases from V and 6 from J, leaving 5 bases between them. The sample in question was PBMCs from the stem cell graft donor, obtained from the stem cell graft. The chain uses TRBV12-3 or TRBV12-4 and TRBJ1-2; D unresolved. This receptor was identified in a human donor who donated a stem cell graft to a child with SCID. The CDR3 here is CASSFLDGYTF. For the CDR3, the DNA is TGTGCCAGCAGTTTCTTGGATGGCTACACCTTC.